One sample yielded the 12 T cell receptor beta chains listed below, sequenced in a study of radiotherapy plus CTLA-4 blockade in lung cancer. Using immunoSEQ multiplex PCR, the repertoire was profiled, and TCRdb retains in-frame clones only, with some absent. The sample lists approximately 50,000 clones, 70% to 90% occurring once. Sequencing used peripheral blood, obtained from a patient treated with radiotherapy plus ipilimumab. These receptors came from a human donor with non-small cell lung cancer that progressed on radiotherapy plus ipilimumab. Some clones in this sample may be carry-over from other donors' samples.

This clone was counted between two and nine times. Other DNA sequences from this sample encode an identical CDR3 as well. The V and J genes are TRBV7-2 and TRBJ2-1; 9 nucleotides agree with TRBD2. Germline CDR1 SGHTA, CDR2 FQGNSA. V lost 5 bases to trimming and J lost 4 bases; unmatched junction nucleotides: 6. The CDR3 extends over 15 amino acids. The CDR3 is CASSPRTSAYNEQFF. The CDR3 DNA reads TGTGCCAGCAGCCCAAGGACTAGCGCGTACAATGAGCAGTTCTTC.

The CDR3 nucleotides are TGCGCCAGCAGCTTGAGCGGGGGTGAGCAGTTCTTC. Translated, it gives CASSLSGGEQFF. The V call is TRBV5-1, the J call TRBJ2-1; 8 nucleotides align to TRBD2. Per the germline V gene, CDR1 is SGHRS and CDR2 is YFSETQ. V shed 1 base and J 9 bases; nucleotides not matched to a gene: 0. This CDR3 spans 12 amino acids.

The chain uses TRBV27 and TRBJ2-2; D possibly corresponds to TRBD1 (6 bases). The CDR3 extends over 14 amino acids. CDR1 is MNHEY, CDR2 SMNVEV, per germline (reference sequence). Between the trimmed V and J ends, which lost 2 bases and 12 bases, there was a span of 16 bases. Here the CDR3 DNA reads TGTGCCAGCAGTTTACCCTTACAGGGAAGTAAGCTGTTTTTT. It yields the protein CASSLPLQGSKLFF.

This rearrangement joins TRBV9 to TRBJ2-7; 9 bases match TRBD1. This CDR3 has 17 amino acids. After removal of 4 bases from V and 4 bases from J, the junction contained 15 bases not matched to a gene. Germline V CDR1 and CDR2: SGDLS, YYNGEE. The CDR3 reads CASSPREPGQGLYEQYF. The CDR3 bases are TGTGCCAGCAGCCCCCGAGAGCCGGGACAGGGATTATACGAGCAGTACTTC.

The chain uses TRBV7-4 and TRBJ1-1, with 7 bases matching TRBD1. Per germline, CDR1 SGHVT and CDR2 SQSDAQ. With 5 bases clipped from V and 6 bases from J, the junction kept 9 bases outside the gene matches. CDR3 size: 14 residues. CDR3 in amino acids: CASSPPGGIAEAFF. CDR3 nucleotides: TGTGCCAGCAGCCCCCCAGGGGGTATCGCTGAAGCTTTCTTT.

V usage is TRBV4-2 and J usage is TRBJ2-1; D may be TRBD2 (5 bases). The CDR3 is 13 residues long. Trimming removed 3 bases from V and 7 bases from J, with 10 bases in between. Germline V gene sequence: CDR1 LGHNA, CDR2 YNFKEQ. DNA for the CDR3: TGTGCCAGCAGCCACCTGGGGAGTAATGAGCAGTTCTTC. As protein: CASSHLGSNEQFF.

This sequence joins TRBV25-1 and TRBJ2-7; D gene unclear. The ends were cut back, 2 bases at V and 3 bases at J, with 5 bases in the middle. The CDR3 is made up of 12 amino acids. Germline V gives CDR1 MGHDK, CDR2 SYGVNS. CDR3 nucleotides: TGTGCCAGCAGTGAACTAAACTACGAGCAGTACTTC. Amino acid sequence: CASSELNYEQYF.

The chain's CDR3 is CASSPGAGGPGEQYF. Here the CDR3 DNA reads TGTGCCAGTAGCCCCGGAGCGGGGGGCCCTGGCGAGCAGTACTTC. This chain joins TRBV19 and TRBJ2-7; TRBD2 matches 9 bases. J gave up 6 bases and V 6 bases, and 12 bases lay outside the gene matches. Germline V CDR1 and CDR2: LNHDA, SQIVND (reference sequence). The CDR3 has 15 amino acids.

This clone came up once. The rearrangement uses TRBV4-1 and TRBJ2-5, with TRBD2 matching 8 bases. CDR1 MGHRA and CDR2 YSYEKL come from the germline V gene. The junction had 9 bases not matched to a gene; V was cut back by 2 bases and J by 4 bases. The CDR3 covers 16 residues. The CDR3, as DNA: TGCGCCAGCAGCCAATACGACCGGGAGGGCGGAGAGACCCAGTACTTC. Its protein is CASSQYDREGGETQYF.

The chain has TRBV6-5 and TRBJ2-1; 7 positions match TRBD2. The CDR3 runs 13 residues. From germline, CDR1 is MNHEY and CDR2 SVGAGI. J lost 4 bases, V lost 7 bases, and 4 bases had no gene match. CDR3 DNA: TGTGCCAGCATTGGACTAGAGTACAATGAGCAGTTCTTC. This encodes CASIGLEYNEQFF.

The chain employs TRBV10-2 and TRBJ2-2; 9 bases align to TRBD1. In germline, CDR1 is WSHSY, CDR2 SAAADI. The CDR3 contains 16 residues. The V and J ends lost 7 bases and 5 bases, in that order; junction bases with no gene match: 11. CDR3 DNA sequence: TGCGCCAGCAACAACCCCGGGACAGGGAAAACCGGGGAGCTGTTTTTT. This gives the protein CASNNPGTGKTGELFF.

The CDR3 DNA is TGTGCCAGCAGTGAAGAGAGAGGACTCCCTAGCAATCAGCCCCAGCATTTT. Its protein is CASSEERGLPSNQPQHF. The gene calls are TRBV6-1 and TRBJ1-5; D not certain. This CDR3 is 17 amino acids long. Germline V CDR1 and CDR2: MNHNS, SASEGT. V lost 1 base and J lost 0, with 13 bases in between.